These T cell receptor beta chains were read from a single sample in a study of Graves' ophthalmopathy and Graves' hyperthyroidism. TCRdb called the multiplex PCR reads again in MiXCR, with one record for every CDR3 protein. Of 450,000 to 600,000 distinct CDR3 sequences in the sample, under 45% were seen once. Sequencing was carried out using peripheral blood or thyroid tissue (not recorded which). The receptors here all came from an adult man with Graves' hyperthyroidism. Each CDR3 is given without its conserved first and last residue. Each record gives: J gene, CDR3 length, V gene, CDR3 protein.

TRBJ1-2	13	TRBV9	ASSVLRVGAEGYT
TRBJ1-4	14	TRBV14	ASSQTGRGTNEKLF
TRBJ2-2	12	TRBV7-9	AIALGQPGGELF
TRBJ2-7	12	TRBV12-3/TRBV12-4	ASSSGGGRYEQY
TRBJ1-6	12	TRBV7-8	ARIQGAHNSPLH
TRBJ1-1	11	TRBV6-1	ASREQGNTEAF
TRBJ1-2	13	TRBV12-3/TRBV12-4	ASSKGLGANYGYT
TRBJ1-2	13	TRBV20-1	RGVQGSEVPYGYT
TRBJ1-1	10	TRBV7-9	AAGGSNTEAF
TRBJ2-5	12	TRBV2	ASRQGTAQETQY
TRBJ1-6	11	TRBV19	ASNLGGISPLH
TRBJ1-1	11	TRBV11-1	ASSLDGPGEAF
TRBJ1-1	10	TRBV30	AWRKGNTEAF
TRBJ2-5	11	TRBV5-8	AGSGRAGETQY
TRBJ2-5	10	TRBV28	ASSLSLQTQY
TRBJ1-6	12	TRBV2	ASKSRTGASPLH
TRBJ1-5	15	TRBV5-1	ASSLAGPGDGNQPQH
TRBJ2-3	12	TRBV7-2	ASSLALNTDTQY
TRBJ1-5	12	TRBV20-1	SARRDNSNQPQH
TRBJ1-5	14	TRBV6-5	ASRRSPNPSNQPQH
TRBJ1-2	12	TRBV5-6	ASSRSLGHYGYT
TRBJ2-7	11	TRBV2	ASSLDREDEQY
TRBJ2-2	12	TRBV10-3	AISESTSPGELF
TRBJ1-1	12	TRBV14	ASSQVWGNTEAF
TRBJ1-5	12	TRBV20-1	SARDGEAGQPQH